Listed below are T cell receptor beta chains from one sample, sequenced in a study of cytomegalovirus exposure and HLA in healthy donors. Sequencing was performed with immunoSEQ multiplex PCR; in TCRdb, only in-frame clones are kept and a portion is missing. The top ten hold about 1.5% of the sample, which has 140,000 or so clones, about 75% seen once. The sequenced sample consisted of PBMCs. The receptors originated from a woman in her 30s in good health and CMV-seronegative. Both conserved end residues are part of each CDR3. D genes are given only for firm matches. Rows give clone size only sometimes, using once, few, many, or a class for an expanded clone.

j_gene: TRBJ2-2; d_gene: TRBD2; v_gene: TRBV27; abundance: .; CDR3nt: TGTGCCAGCACCTTCATAGCGGGAAGCTACTTTCCAGGCGGGGAGATGTTTTTT; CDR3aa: CASTFIAGSYFPGGEMFF
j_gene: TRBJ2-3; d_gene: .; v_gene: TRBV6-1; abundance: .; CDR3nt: TGTGCCAGCAGGCCTTCGGGCACAGATACGCAGTATTTT; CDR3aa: CASRPSGTDTQYF
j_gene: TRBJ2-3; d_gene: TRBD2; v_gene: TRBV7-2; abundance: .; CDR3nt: TGTGCCAGCAGCCCGGCACGCCTACTAGCGGGGGGCCGTGGAGATACGCAGTATTTT; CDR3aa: CASSPARLLAGGRGDTQYF
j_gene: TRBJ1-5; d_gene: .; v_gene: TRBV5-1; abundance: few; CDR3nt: TGCGCCATCGTACAGGAGAGCAATCAGCCCCAGCATTTT; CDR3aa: CAIVQESNQPQHF
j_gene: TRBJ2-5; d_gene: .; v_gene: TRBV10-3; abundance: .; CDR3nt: TGTGCCATCAGTGAGTCGATTGCGGCAGGGGCCTTCCAAGAGACCCAGTACTTC; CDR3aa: CAISESIAAGAFQETQYF
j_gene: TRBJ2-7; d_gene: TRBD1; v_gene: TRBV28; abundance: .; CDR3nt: TGTGCCAGCAGTTCGGGACAGCCAAGCTCCTACGAGCAGTACTTC; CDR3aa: CASSSGQPSSYEQYF
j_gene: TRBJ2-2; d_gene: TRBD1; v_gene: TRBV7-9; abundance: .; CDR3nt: TGTGCCAGCAGCAGGACAGGAGCTACCGGGGAGCTGTTTTTT; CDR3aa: CASSRTGATGELFF
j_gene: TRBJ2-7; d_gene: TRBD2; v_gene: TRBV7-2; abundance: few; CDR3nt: TGTGCCAGCAGCTTAGGAGGCGGCGGGGGAAATTACGAGCAGTACTTC; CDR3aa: CASSLGGGGGNYEQYF
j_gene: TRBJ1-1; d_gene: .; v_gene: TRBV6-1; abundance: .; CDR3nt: TGTGCCAGCAGTGACACCCTAGGGAACACTGAAGCTTTCTTT; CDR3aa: CASSDTLGNTEAFF
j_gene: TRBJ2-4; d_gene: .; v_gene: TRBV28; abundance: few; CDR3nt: TGTGCCAGCAGTTTAACGGGGATTCAGTACTTC; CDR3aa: CASSLTGIQYF
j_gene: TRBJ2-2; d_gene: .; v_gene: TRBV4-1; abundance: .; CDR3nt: TGCGCCAGCAGCCAAGATCTGATACAGGCCGGATACACCGGGGAGCTGTTTTTT; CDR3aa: CASSQDLIQAGYTGELFF
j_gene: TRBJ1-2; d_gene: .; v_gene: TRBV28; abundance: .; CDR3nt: TGTGCCAGCAGTCCTCAGGGGCGCGGCTACACCTTC; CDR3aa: CASSPQGRGYTF
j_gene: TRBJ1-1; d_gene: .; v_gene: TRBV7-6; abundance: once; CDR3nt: TGTGCCAGCAGCTTGGGAAGGGGCCGACAAGCTTTCTTT; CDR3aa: CASSLGRGRQAFF
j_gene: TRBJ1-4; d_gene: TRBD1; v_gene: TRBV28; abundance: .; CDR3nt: TGTGCCAGCAGTGCCCACGGGACAGGGTATGAAAAACTGTTTTTT; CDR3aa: CASSAHGTGYEKLFF
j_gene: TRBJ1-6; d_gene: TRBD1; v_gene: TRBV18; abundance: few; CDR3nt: TGTGCCAGCTCACCACCAGGAGACAGGGTGGCCCTCCACTTT; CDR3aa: CASSPPGDRVALHF
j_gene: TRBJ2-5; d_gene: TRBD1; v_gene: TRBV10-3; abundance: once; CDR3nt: TGTGCCACTGCCGGGACAGTAGAAGAGACCCAGTACTTC; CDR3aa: CATAGTVEETQYF
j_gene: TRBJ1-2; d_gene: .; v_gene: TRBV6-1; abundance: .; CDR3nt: TGTGCCAGCAGTGGGACAGTCTATGGCTACACCTTC; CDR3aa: CASSGTVYGYTF
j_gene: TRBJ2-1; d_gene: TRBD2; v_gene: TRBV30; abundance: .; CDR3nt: TGTGCCTGGACTCTAGCGGGAGGGGTAAATGAGCAGTTCTTC; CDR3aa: CAWTLAGGVNEQFF
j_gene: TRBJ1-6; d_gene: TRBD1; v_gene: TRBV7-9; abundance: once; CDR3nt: TGTGCCAGCAGCTTAGTTTGGGACAGGGAGGCACCCCTCCACTTT; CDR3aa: CASSLVWDREAPLHF
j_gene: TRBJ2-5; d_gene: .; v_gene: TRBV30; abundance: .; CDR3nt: TGTGCCTGGAGGCTGGGGGGGCGAGAGACCCAGTACTTC; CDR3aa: CAWRLGGRETQYF
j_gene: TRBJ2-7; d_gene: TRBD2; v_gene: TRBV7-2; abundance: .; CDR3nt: TGTGCCAGCAGCTTAGCGAACCTAGCGGGCGGAGGAGTGGGCGAGCAGTACTTC; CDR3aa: CASSLANLAGGGVGEQYF
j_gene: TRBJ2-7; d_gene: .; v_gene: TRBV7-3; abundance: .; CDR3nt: TGTGCCAGCAGCTTACAGGGGTCGGACGAGCAGTACTTC; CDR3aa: CASSLQGSDEQYF
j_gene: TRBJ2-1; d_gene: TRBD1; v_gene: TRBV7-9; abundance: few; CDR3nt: TGTGCCAGCAGCCCCTGGTCAGAGGGGGCGTATGAGCAGTTCTTC; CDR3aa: CASSPWSEGAYEQFF
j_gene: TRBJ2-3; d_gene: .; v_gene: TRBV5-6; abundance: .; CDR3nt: TGTGCCAGCAGCTTAGGGACTCCCCCAACAGAGGATTTT; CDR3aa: CASSLGTPPTEDF
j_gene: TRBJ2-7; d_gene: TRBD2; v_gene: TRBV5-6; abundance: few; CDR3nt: TGTGCCAGCAGCCACTCCTCCCGGGGGGGCCCCCGGGGGGAGCAGTACTTC; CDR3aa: CASSHSSRGGPRGEQYF
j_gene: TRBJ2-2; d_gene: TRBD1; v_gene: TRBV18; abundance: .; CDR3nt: TGTGCCAGCTCACCCCAAGACCGGGACAGGGTGGTCACCGGGGAGCTGTTTTTT; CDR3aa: CASSPQDRDRVVTGELFF